This T cell receptor (beta chain) originates from a study of type 1 regulatory T cells (dated by TCRdb to the early 2020s). With respect to the entire study: The study characterized an in vitro protocol that generated a Tr1-enriched, alloantigen-specific CD4 T cell product named T-allo10. Patients with hematological malignancies who were receiving allogeneic hematopoietic stem cell transplantation were the group in which T-allo10 was being clinically evaluated. The research as a whole found: Tr1 cells showed a more restricted TCR repertoire than non-Tr1 cells, which the study interpreted as alloantigen-induced clonal expansion.

Taken from cysteine to phenylalanine, the CDR3 has 11 residues. Here the CDR3 DNA is all that survives: 33 bases in frame from base 1. Trimming takes 0 bases from V and 5 bases from J, and the germline ends sit 5 bases apart. The germline V gene encodes CDR1 DFQATT and CDR2 SNEGSKA (reference sequence). The data were produced on an Illumina MiSeq. The raw public reads went through TCRdb reprocessing: fastp at Q25, MiXCR clone calling, in-frame beta chains kept. Every CDR3 protein is listed once, alongside the most common genes and DNA of its rows. The sample includes around 65,000 distinct CDR3 sequences, with around 49% observed a single time. The ten largest account for approximately 2% of the sample. Details on this clonotype: Its antigen remains unidentified. No much larger clone is present one base from it, and per-base qualities are unavailable.

The chain is made from TRBV20-1 and TRBJ2-7; the D gene cannot be named for sure. The receptor was isolated from a human donor in good health. The sample consisted of cultured non-Tr1 T cells, either the whole culture or a sorted T cell fraction (not recorded which). Per the publication, the cell subset or site label means: non-Tr1 population from the T-allo10 product. The nucleotides read TGCAGTGCTAGAGATTCTAACGAGCAGTACTTC. Its translation reads: CSARDSNEQYF.